This is a list of T cell receptor beta chains from one sample in a study of T cells in localized non-small cell lung cancer. This table comes from immunoSEQ multiplex PCR, and its TCRdb copy is limited to in-frame clones, with some not included. This sample has over 3,500 clones, with around 40% found just once. Material: lung tumor tissue, obtained before any cancer treatment. These TCRs come from a woman aged 35 to 70 with stage I lung adenocarcinoma. CDR3s include the opening cysteine and the closing phenylalanine or tryptophan. Each record gives: J gene, V gene, CDR3 protein.

J gene: TRBJ2-1
V gene: TRBV5-1
CDR3 protein: CASSLGEWSYNEQFF

J gene: TRBJ2-2
V gene: TRBV11-3
CDR3 protein: CASSLESVSGELFF

J gene: TRBJ2-3
V gene: TRBV5-1
CDR3 protein: CASSSAVGGATQYF

J gene: TRBJ1-2
V gene: TRBV18
CDR3 protein: CASKTGTGSNYGYTF

J gene: TRBJ2-4
V gene: TRBV19
CDR3 protein: CASSIVGALKNIQYF

J gene: TRBJ2-2
V gene: TRBV6-8
CDR3 protein: CAISPLAVNTGELFF

J gene: TRBJ1-4
V gene: TRBV11-1
CDR3 protein: CASDSGPGNEKLFF

J gene: TRBJ2-3
V gene: TRBV15
CDR3 protein: CATSRGGQSTDTQYF

J gene: TRBJ2-7
V gene: TRBV12-5
CDR3 protein: CASGLGDREQYF

J gene: TRBJ2-3
V gene: TRBV29-1
CDR3 protein: CSVDAGGATDTQYF

J gene: TRBJ1-5
V gene: TRBV27
CDR3 protein: CASSKDGNNQPQHF

J gene: TRBJ1-4
V gene: TRBV30
CDR3 protein: CAWGQGPPNEKLFF

J gene: TRBJ1-1
V gene: TRBV28
CDR3 protein: CASSFNLQGFYTASRNTEAFF

J gene: TRBJ2-4
V gene: TRBV19
CDR3 protein: CASSPGTRGVPYF

J gene: TRBJ1-3
V gene: TRBV11-3
CDR3 protein: CASSSTIGGNTIYF

J gene: TRBJ2-2
V gene: TRBV10-2
CDR3 protein: CATLGNSGTGELFF

J gene: TRBJ1-2
V gene: TRBV19
CDR3 protein: CASSPRVAEAWGYTF

J gene: TRBJ2-2
V gene: TRBV28
CDR3 protein: CASSPENTGELFF

J gene: TRBJ2-1
V gene: TRBV11-3
CDR3 protein: CASSYILTYNEQFF

J gene: TRBJ2-2
V gene: TRBV18
CDR3 protein: CASSPTRRPELFF

J gene: TRBJ2-1
V gene: TRBV15
CDR3 protein: CATSTRQGSYNEQFF

J gene: TRBJ2-1
V gene: TRBV19
CDR3 protein: CASKTSPLTEQFF